The present T cell receptor beta chain was sequenced within a study of T cells in Graves' hyperthyroidism and ophthalmopathy. Study in general: At initial diagnosis, before any treatment had begun, peripheral blood was obtained. Study-wide results and caveats: The authors' 13 V-J model separated ophthalmopathy from stable hyperthyroidism.

The CDR3 spans 15 residues. The V gene end was trimmed by 7 bases and the J gene end by 5 bases; junction bases not matched to a gene: 9. CDR1 SGHRS and CDR2 YFSETQ come from the germline V gene. This clonotype occurred a few times. What it binds is not known. Amplification targeted TCR beta CDR3 regions from RNA transcripts. The TCR CDR3 first-round RT-PCR relied on the HTBI primer set. TCRdb re-derived calls from the multiplex PCR reads in MiXCR, one entry per CDR3 protein. The data contain about 640,000 distinct CDR3 sequences, 20% of them singletons. This sequence was found in a man in his thirties or forties with Graves' ophthalmopathy. Sequenced material: blood. This rearrangement joins TRBV5-1 to TRBJ2-5, with TRBD1 identical over 12 bases. CDR3 nucleotide sequence: TGCGCCAGCGATGGGACAGGGGGCGCGAGGGAGACCCAGTACTTC. It yields the protein CASDGTGGARETQYF.